This T cell receptor (beta chain) was recovered during a study of graft-versus-host responses after intestinal transplantation. As for the study in general: Transplantation in recipients was multivisceral, liver-intestinal, or isolated intestinal. Anti-thymocyte globulin induction preceded roughly 3 years of tacrolimus and steroid maintenance in all recipients.

Sequencing was performed with immunoSEQ multiplex PCR; in TCRdb, only in-frame clones are kept and a portion is missing. This sample has some 10,000 clones; around 30% occur once, and the top ten carry roughly 6.2%. Looked up from germline, CDR1 is SNHLY and CDR2 is FYNNEI. V lost 6 bases to trimming and J lost 5 bases, with 13 bases between them. CDR3 length equals 13 residues. Responders labeled with CFSE (roughly 200,000) were plated with roughly 200,000 irradiated, violet-dye-labeled stimulators. A sort after the reaction isolated proliferating CFSE-low CD3+CD4+ and CD3+CD8+ responders. The chain recombines TRBV2 with TRBJ1-2; D is unresolved. The sequence was collected from a human patient who received an intestinal transplant. The source material was alloreactive CD8+ T cells from a mixed lymphocyte reaction culture, sampled before intestinal transplant. Described subset: CFSE-low proliferating T cells sorted from roughly six-day pre-transplant mixed lymphocyte reaction (GvH or HvG direction). The CDR3 sequence: CASRATAGYGYTF. The CDR3 DNA follows: TGTGCCAGCAGGGCAACAGCTGGGTATGGCTACACCTTC.